The sequence of this T cell receptor (beta chain) was determined in a study of human T cells and chemical hapten exposure. Overall study findings and caveats: The presence of alopecia in the donors means their immune response may differ from healthy people's. Sensitizing to DPC left TCRs with a frequency above 1 in 1000 unaltered.

Germline loops: CDR1 SQVTM, CDR2 ANQGSEA. The CDR3 loop spans 12 amino acids. V shed 4 bases and J shed 4 bases, with 10 bases lying between them. This clonotype came up a few times. What it recognizes is unknown. The time point was: pre-sensitization, week 0. As for treatment: therapeutic diphenylcyclopropenone sensitization with weekly scalp DPC. Blood draws came first, before each patch test. Authors' methods: Across samples, TCR counts had a median of approximately 100,000 and ranged from about 23,224 to 700,000. TCRdb reprocessed the RACE reads via MiXCR and lists one record per CDR3 protein. The authors' filters were not applied to this entry. The sample records approximately 180,000 distinct CDR3 sequences, 25% to 35% being singletons.

Sample: whole blood, taken in connection with sensitization to the hapten diphenylcyclopropenone (DPC). The TCR sequence derives from a woman aged 25 to 39 with alopecia areata. Some clones in this sample may be carry-over from other donors' samples. V is TRBV29-1 and J is TRBJ1-2; maybe TRBD1 (5 bases). CDR3: CSVGWGGYGYTF. The CDR3 bases are TGCAGCGTTGGATGGGGGGGCTATGGCTACACCTTC.